These 3 T cell receptor beta chains were all obtained from the same sample, sequenced in a study of blood T cell repertoires in COVID-19. Generated by immunoSEQ multiplex PCR, the TCRdb table keeps only in-frame clones and is missing some. Of about 260,000 clones detected, around 89% appear once; the ten largest clones hold 0.95% to 1.5%. The specimen was PBMCs or T cells enriched from blood (not recorded which). Receptors originate from a woman in her thirties or forties with acute COVID-19.

The chain carries TRBV6-1 and TRBJ1-1; 7 bases are shared with TRBD1. The CDR3 runs 16 residues. V was clipped by 0 bases and J by 7 bases; unmatched bases: 11. Germline values: CDR1 MNHNS, CDR2 SASEGT. CDR3 nucleotide sequence: TGTGCCAGCAGTGAAGCGGTGGGACAGCACCGGGATGAAGCTTTCTTT. Protein sequence: CASSEAVGQHRDEAFF.

V and J are TRBV5-4 and TRBJ1-6; 11 bases match TRBD1. V was clipped by 4 bases and J by 9 bases; unmatched bases: 3. The length of the CDR3 is 14 residues. Germline V gene data show CDR1 as SGHNT and CDR2 as YYREEE (reference sequence). In DNA, the CDR3 is TGTGCCAGCAGCCTGGGACAGGGGGGTTCACCCCTCCACTTT. It specifies CASSLGQGGSPLHF.

The chain links TRBV6-1 to TRBJ2-3; 8 bases map to TRBD1. With 3 bases clipped from V and 2 bases from J, the junction kept 13 bases outside the gene matches. This CDR3 is 18 amino acids long. From germline, CDR1 is MNHNS and CDR2 SASEGT. The DNA of the CDR3 is TGTGCCAGCAGTGACGACTTACTCAGGGGGCCCCCCACAGATACGCAGTATTTT. This sequence encodes CASSDDLLRGPPTDTQYF.